This T cell receptor (beta chain) was obtained from a study of CXCR3-negative and CXCR3-positive naive CD8 T cells. Study at large: Some 130 million TRB reads were obtained overall (about 1.5 +/- 0.3 million per library). Findings and limits, study-wide: Most assays used freshly isolated PBMCs, as cryopreservation partially reduced CXCR3. Similar TRBV-TRBJ usage characterized naive CXCR3-negative and CXCR3-positive cells; memory cells differed.

For this clonotype: Its specificity is unknown.

The method, 5' RACE with UMI labels, was used to prepare the TRB cDNA libraries. Following a re-call of the 5' RACE reads, TCRdb has one entry per CDR3 protein and lacks DNA. The listing records just over 40,000 distinct CDR3 sequences. Germline values: CDR1 SEHNR, CDR2 FQNEAQ (reference sequence). The CDR3 loop spans 14 amino acids. The chain uses TRBV7-9 and TRBJ1-4; the TCRdb D gene call, TRBD1, has no DNA to confirm it. The origin of this receptor is a human donor in good health. Some clones in this sample may be carry-over from other donors' samples. Material for sequencing was naive CXCR3- CD8+ T cells from blood. Subset of the sample: CD45RO-CCR7+CD27+CD95- naive CD8+ T cells lacking CXCR3 (TNR3-). CDR3 protein: CASSPGTQEEKLFF.